This T cell receptor beta chain originates from a study of tissue T cells after allogeneic stem cell transplantation. Data came from immunoSEQ multiplex PCR; TCRdb stores just in-frame clones and leaves some out. Counted here are 20,000 to 30,000 clones, over 70% occurring once; the ten biggest clones make up roughly 8%. Autopsy tissues spanned esophagus to rectum, liver, skin, and lymphoid organs including spleen. V lost 6 bases to trimming and J lost 4 bases; unmatched junction nucleotides: 8. CDR3 length: 14 amino acids. Germline V gene data show CDR1 as SGHVS and CDR2 as FQNEAQ. The genes are TRBV7-8 and TRBJ2-7; 8 nucleotides match TRBD1. The source was tissue from the ileum, collected at autopsy. The clonotype was recovered from a female donor aged 60 or older with lung cancer. CDR3 loop: CASRGRTGRYEQYF. DNA of the CDR3: TGTGCCAGCAGGGGGCGGACAGGGCGTTACGAGCAGTACTTC.